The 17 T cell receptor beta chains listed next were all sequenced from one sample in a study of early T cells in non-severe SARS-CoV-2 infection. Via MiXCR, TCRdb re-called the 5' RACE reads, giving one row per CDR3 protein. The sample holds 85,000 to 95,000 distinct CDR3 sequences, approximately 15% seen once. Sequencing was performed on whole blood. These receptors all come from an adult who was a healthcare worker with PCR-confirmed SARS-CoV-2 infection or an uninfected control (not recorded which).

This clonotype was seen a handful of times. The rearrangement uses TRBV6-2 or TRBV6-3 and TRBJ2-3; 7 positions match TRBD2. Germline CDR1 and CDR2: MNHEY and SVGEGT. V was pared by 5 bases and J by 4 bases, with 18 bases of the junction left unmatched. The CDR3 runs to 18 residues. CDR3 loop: CASSPGYVGGGQSDTQYF. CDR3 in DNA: TGTGCCAGCAGTCCTGGGTATGTTGGCGGGGGTCAGTCAGATACGCAGTATTTT.

CDR3 sequence: CASSLAAPNYGYTF. Written as DNA, the CDR3 is TGTGCCAGCAGCTTGGCCGCCCCAAACTATGGCTACACCTTC. The chain links TRBV5-5 to TRBJ1-2, with D hard to call. CDR1 and CDR2 from the germline V gene are SGHKS and YYEKEE (reference sequence). This CDR3 is built from 14 residues. The V gene lost 0 bases and the J gene lost 2 bases, with 8 bases spanning the gap.

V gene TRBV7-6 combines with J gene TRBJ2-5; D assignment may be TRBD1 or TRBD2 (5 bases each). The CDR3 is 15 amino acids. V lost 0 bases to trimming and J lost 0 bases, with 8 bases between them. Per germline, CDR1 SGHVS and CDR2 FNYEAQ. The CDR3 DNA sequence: TGTGCCAGCAGCTTAGCCGGGACGCACCAAGAGACCCAGTACTTC. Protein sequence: CASSLAGTHQETQYF.

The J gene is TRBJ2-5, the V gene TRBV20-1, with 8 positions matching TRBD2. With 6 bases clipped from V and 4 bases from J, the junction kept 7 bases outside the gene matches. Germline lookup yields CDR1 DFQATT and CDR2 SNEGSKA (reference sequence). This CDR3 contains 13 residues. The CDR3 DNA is TGCAGTGCAGAGGGACTAGACCGAGAGACCCAGTACTTC. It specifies CSAEGLDRETQYF.

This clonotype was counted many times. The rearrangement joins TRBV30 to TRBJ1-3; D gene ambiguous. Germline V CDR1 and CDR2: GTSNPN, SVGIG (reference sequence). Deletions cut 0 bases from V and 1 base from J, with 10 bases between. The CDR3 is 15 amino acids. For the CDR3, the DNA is TGTGCCTGGAGTGTAGACGGCGGGTCTGGAAACACCATATATTTT. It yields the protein CAWSVDGGSGNTIYF.

CDR3 sequence (DNA): TGTGCCAGCAGTTACTCCCCTGAACGTTATAACATTCAGTACTTC. It is translated as CASSYSPERYNIQYF. The chain recombines TRBV6-6 with TRBJ2-4; D uncertain. Germline values: CDR1 MNHNY, CDR2 SVGAGI (reference sequence). The CDR3 has 15 amino acids. Trimming left V 0 bases short and J 7 bases short, with 13 bases between.

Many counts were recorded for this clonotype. CDR3 sequence (DNA): TGCGCCAGCAGCTACAGCCAAGAGACCCAGTACTTC. Translation gives CASSYSQETQYF. The rearrangement uses TRBV5-1 and TRBJ2-5; the D is unclear. CDR3 length equals 12 residues. The V end lost 3 bases, the J end lost 1 base, and 4 bases lay between the germline ends. From germline, CDR1 is SGHRS and CDR2 YFSETQ.

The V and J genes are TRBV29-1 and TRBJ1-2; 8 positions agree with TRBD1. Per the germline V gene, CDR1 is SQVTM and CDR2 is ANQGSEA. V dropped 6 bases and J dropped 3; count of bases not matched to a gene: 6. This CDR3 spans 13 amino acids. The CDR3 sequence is CSVRTGLYYGYTF. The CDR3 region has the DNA TGCAGCGTGAGGACAGGGCTATACTATGGCTACACCTTC.

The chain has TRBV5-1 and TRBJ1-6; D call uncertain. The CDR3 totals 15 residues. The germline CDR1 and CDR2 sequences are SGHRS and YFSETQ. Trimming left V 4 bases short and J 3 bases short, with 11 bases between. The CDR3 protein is CASSTGRGYNSPLHF. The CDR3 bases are TGCGCCAGCAGCACCGGACGAGGCTATAATTCACCCCTCCACTTT.

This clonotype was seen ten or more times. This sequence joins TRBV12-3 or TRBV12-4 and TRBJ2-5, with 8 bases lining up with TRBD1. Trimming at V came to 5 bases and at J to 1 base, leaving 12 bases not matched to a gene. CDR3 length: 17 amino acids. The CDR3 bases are TGTGCCAGCAGTACCTACGATATGACAGGGGTCCAAGAGACCCAGTACTTC. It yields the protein CASSTYDMTGVQETQYF.

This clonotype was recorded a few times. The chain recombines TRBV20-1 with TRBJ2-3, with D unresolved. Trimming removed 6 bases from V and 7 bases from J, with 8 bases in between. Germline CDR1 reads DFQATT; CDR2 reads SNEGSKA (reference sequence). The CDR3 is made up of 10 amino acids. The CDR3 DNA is TGCAGTGCCACGGCGCATACGCAGTATTTT. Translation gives CSATAHTQYF.

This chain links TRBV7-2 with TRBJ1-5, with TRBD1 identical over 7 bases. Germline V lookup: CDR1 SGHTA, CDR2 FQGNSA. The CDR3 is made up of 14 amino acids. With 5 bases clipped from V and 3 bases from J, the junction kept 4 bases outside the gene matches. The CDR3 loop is CASSPTGLNQPQHF. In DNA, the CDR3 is TGTGCCAGCAGCCCGACAGGGCTCAATCAGCCCCAGCATTTT. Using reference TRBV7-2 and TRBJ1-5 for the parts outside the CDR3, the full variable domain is GAGVSQSPSNKVTEKGKDVELRCDPISGHTALYWYRQSLGQGLEFLIYFQGNSAPDKSGLPSDRFSAERTGGSVSTLTIQRTQQEDSAVYLCASSPTGLNQPQHFGDGTRLSIL.

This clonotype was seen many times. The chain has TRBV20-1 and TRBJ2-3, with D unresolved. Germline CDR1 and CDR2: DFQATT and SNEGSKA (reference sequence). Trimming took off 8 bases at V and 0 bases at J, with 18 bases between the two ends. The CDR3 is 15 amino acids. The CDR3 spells CSFFFLETSTDTQYF. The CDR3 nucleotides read TGCAGTTTTTTCTTTTTGGAAACTAGCACAGATACGCAGTATTTT.

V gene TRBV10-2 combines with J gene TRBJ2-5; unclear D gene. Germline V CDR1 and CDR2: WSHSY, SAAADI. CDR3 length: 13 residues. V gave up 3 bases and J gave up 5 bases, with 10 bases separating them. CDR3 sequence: CASSDSKLETQYF. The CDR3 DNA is TGCGCCAGCAGTGATTCTAAGTTGGAGACCCAGTACTTC.

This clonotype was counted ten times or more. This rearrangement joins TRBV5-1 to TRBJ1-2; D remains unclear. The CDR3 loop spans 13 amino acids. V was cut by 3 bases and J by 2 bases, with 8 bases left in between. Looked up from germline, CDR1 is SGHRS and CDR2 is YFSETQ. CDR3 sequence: CASSWEENYGYTF. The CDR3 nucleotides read TGCGCCAGCAGCTGGGAGGAGAACTATGGCTACACCTTC.

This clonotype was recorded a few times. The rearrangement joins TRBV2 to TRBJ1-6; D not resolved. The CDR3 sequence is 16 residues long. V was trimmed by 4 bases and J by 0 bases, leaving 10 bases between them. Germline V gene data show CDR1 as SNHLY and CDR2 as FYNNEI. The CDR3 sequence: CASSVVGSSYNSPLHF. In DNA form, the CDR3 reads TGTGCCAGCAGTGTGGTGGGGAGCTCCTATAATTCACCCCTCCACTTT.

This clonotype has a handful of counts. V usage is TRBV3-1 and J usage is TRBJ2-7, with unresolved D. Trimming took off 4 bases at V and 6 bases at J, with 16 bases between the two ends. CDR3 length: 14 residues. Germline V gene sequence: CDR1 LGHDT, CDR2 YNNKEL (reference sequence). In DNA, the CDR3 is TGTGCCAGCAGCCCAAGTACTACGCTACGCGAGCAGTACGTC. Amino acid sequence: CASSPSTTLREQYV.